The 9 T cell receptor beta chains in this list originate from one sample, sequenced in a study of CD4 T cells in relation to SARS-CoV-2 and coronaviruses. Before the COVID-19 pandemic, during about 2011-2019, CD4+ T cells were taken from unexposed donors. Assay used: immunoSEQ multiplex PCR; TCRdb lists only in-frame clones, some missing. The sample consists of around 65,000 clones, about nine tenths of them appearing once. Material: memory CD4+ T cells from PBMCs. These receptors originate from a human donor in good health.

The chain is built from TRBV5-1 and TRBJ2-3, with D perhaps TRBD1 (7 bases). Germline V gene lookup returns CDR1 SGHRS and CDR2 YFSETQ. V was shortened by 3 bases and J by 2 bases, with 13 bases between the two germline ends. The CDR3 covers 15 residues. The CDR3 DNA is TGCGCCAGCAGCTCTCACAGGGGACTCACAGATACGCAGTATTTT. Protein product: CASSSHRGLTDTQYF.

The chain has TRBV30 and TRBJ1-1; D uncertain. Trimming pared 8 bases from V and 1 base from J, leaving 11 bases between. There are 12 residues in the CDR3. Germline V gene data show CDR1 as GTSNPN and CDR2 as SVGIG (reference sequence). CDR3 DNA: TGTGCCCGCGGGGAAGCGAACACTGAAGCTTTCTTT. It codes for CARGEANTEAFF.

The chain recombines TRBV19 with TRBJ2-1; D is possibly TRBD2 (6 bases). The CDR3 is 13 residues long. The V end lost 7 bases, the J end lost 8 bases, and 15 bases lay between the germline ends. Germline assignment: CDR1 LNHDA and CDR2 SQIVND (reference sequence). The CDR3 DNA reads as TGTGCCAGTACCTGGTCGTCGGGGGATGAGCAGTTCTTC. This sequence encodes CASTWSSGDEQFF.

The chain joins TRBV24-1 to TRBJ1-2; tentative D call: TRBD1 (5 bases). The ends were cut back, 2 bases at V and 8 bases at J, with 17 bases in the middle. CDR1 is KGHDR and CDR2 is SFDVKD in the germline V gene. The CDR3 extends over 15 amino acids. CDR3 coding DNA: TGTGCCACCAGTGATTCCGCTCAGGGTTTCCGGGGCTACACCTTC. As protein: CATSDSAQGFRGYTF.

V and J are TRBV7-2 and TRBJ1-5; weak D call: TRBD1 (6 bases). V was trimmed by 5 bases and J by 8 bases, leaving 16 bases between them. The V gene's germline CDR1 is SGHTA and CDR2 FQGNSA. The CDR3 loop spans 14 amino acids. For the CDR3, the DNA is TGTGCCAGCAGCGCAGGGGCCCCCCCCGAGCCCCAGCATTTT. Translating gives CASSAGAPPEPQHF.

The CDR3 bases are TGTGCCAGCAGCGGCAGCGGGAATCAGCCCCAGCATTTT. Residues: CASSGSGNQPQHF. This sequence joins TRBV5-6 and TRBJ1-5, with D unresolved. The V and J ends lost 4 bases and 4 bases respectively, with 9 bases between them. CDR3 length equals 13 residues. CDR1 is SGHDT, CDR2 YYEEEE, per germline.

The chain has TRBV24-1 and TRBJ2-1; possibly TRBD1 or TRBD2 for D (5 bases each). CDR1 and CDR2 (germline): KGHDR, SFDVKD. Between the trimmed V and J ends, which lost 3 bases and 0 bases, there was a span of 11 bases. The CDR3 length is 16 residues. The CDR3 nucleotides read TGTGCCACCAGTGATGCGACAGCGGACTCCTACAATGAGCAGTTCTTC. Its translation is CATSDATADSYNEQFF.

As for this clone: The sample contains more than one DNA sequence encoding this CDR3. V and J are TRBV18 and TRBJ2-1; 10 bases are shared with TRBD1. V shed 2 bases and J 3 bases; nucleotides not matched to a gene: 1. The germline V gene encodes CDR1 KGHSH and CDR2 LQKENI. The CDR3 length is 15 residues. The CDR3 nucleotides read TGTGCCAGCTCACCAGGGACAGGGGTCTACAATGAGCAGTTCTTC. The encoded protein is CASSPGTGVYNEQFF.

The chain is built from TRBV18 and TRBJ2-7; 10 nucleotides match TRBD2. The ends lost 4 bases at V and 0 bases at J; junction bases unmatched: 6. CDR1 is KGHSH, CDR2 LQKENI, per germline. The CDR3 covers 16 residues. The CDR3: CASSLYPSGSSYEQYF. CDR3 nucleotides: TGTGCCAGCTCACTCTACCCTAGCGGGAGCTCCTACGAGCAGTACTTC. Filled out from reference TRBV18 and TRBJ2-7, the complete variable domain reads NAGVMQNPRHLVRRRGQEARLRCSPMKGHSHVYWYRQLPEEGLKFMVYLQKENIIDESGMPKERFSAEFPKEGPSILRIQQVVRGDSAAYFCASSLYPSGSSYEQYFGPGTRLTVT.